A single count supports the clone carrying this TCR beta chain. The data were taken from a study of shared clonotypes between healthy human individuals. Each cell subset's genomic DNA was divided evenly among several immunoSEQ plates. The method was immunoSEQ multiplex PCR; TCRdb's version includes in-frame clones alone and lacks a portion of them. The sample comprises a few million clones, 93% of which are singletons, and under 0.45% rests with the top ten. The TCR was taken from a man aged 18-30 years in good health. Some clones in this sample may be carry-over from other donors' samples. Sequencing was carried out using naive CD4+ T cells from PBMCs. Subset noted: CD45RA+ positively selected.

The CDR3 sequence: CASTGPGDTGELFF. CDR3 nucleotide sequence: TGTGCCAGTACCGGTCCAGGGGACACCGGGGAGCTGTTTTTT. This sequence joins TRBV19 and TRBJ2-2, with a tentative D call TRBD1 (6 bases). CDR3 length: 14 residues. The germline V and J ends were trimmed by 7 bases and 3 bases, with 12 bases remaining between them. From germline, CDR1 is LNHDA and CDR2 SQIVND (reference sequence). The full variable domain, with the rest looked up from reference TRBV19 and TRBJ2-2, is DGGITQSPKYLFRKEGQNVTLSCEQNLNHDAMYWYRQDPGQGLRLIYYSQIVNDFQKGDIAEGYSVSREKKESFPLTVTSAQKNPTAFYLCASTGPGDTGELFFGEGSRLTVL.